There are many counts of the clone carrying this TCR beta chain. What it binds is not known. This sample is drawn from a study of metastatic and nonmetastatic thyroid tumors. The wider study: Repertoires of blood and of tissue (tumor or nodule) from malignant and benign thyroid patients were compared. Findings and limits, study-wide: In blood and tumor, TCR beta diversity was reportedly significantly higher in malignant thyroid tumors than in benign nodules.

Patients underwent thyroid surgery, and none had received any treatment before it. TCRdb re-clonotyped the PCR reads through MiXCR. The sample records about 15,000 clones, about a quarter being singletons. This CDR3 region has 21 residues. Looked up from germline, CDR1 is SNHLY and CDR2 is FYNNEI. Unmatched junction bases numbered 17, after V lost 0 bases and J lost 1 base. Sequencing used tumor tissue. The sequence was collected from a female donor with papillary thyroid cancer or a benign thyroid nodule (not recorded which). Some clones in this sample may be carry-over from other donors' samples. V and J are TRBV2 and TRBJ2-5, with 10 nucleotides matching TRBD1. In nucleotides, the CDR3 is TGTGCCAGCAGTGAAGCCCACCTACTACGCCTGGGACAGGGGTCCCAAGAGACCCAGTACTTC. Translation gives CASSEAHLLRLGQGSQETQYF.